This TCR beta chain is drawn from a study of technical replicates of blood from a handful of donors. Only in-frame clones appear in the TCRdb table, and some are missing; sequencing was by immunoSEQ multiplex PCR. The sample holds 45,000 to 55,000 clones; less than 95% are singletons and the top ten take about 0.2%. The sample taken for sequencing was T cells isolated from PBMCs. This clonotype was sampled from a human donor in good health.

The CDR3 nucleotides read TGTGCCAGCAGCTTGGCCCCGGGATCTATGGATGGCTACACCTTC. It yields the protein CASSLAPGSMDGYTF. This rearrangement joins TRBV5-5 to TRBJ1-2; no firm D call. Trimming removed 0 bases at V and 6 bases at J, with 15 bases between. This CDR3 is built from 15 residues. Germline V lookup: CDR1 SGHKS, CDR2 YYEKEE (reference sequence).